Presented here are 3 T cell receptor beta chains from one specimen sequenced in a study of cytomegalovirus exposure and HLA in healthy donors. Profiled with immunoSEQ multiplex PCR; TCRdb holds only in-frame clones, not every one. In the table there are roughly 250,000 clones, around 87% of which are singletons. Sequenced: PBMCs. These receptors were obtained from a woman aged 25-40 years in good health and CMV-seropositive.

This chain uses TRBV27 with TRBJ2-1, with TRBD2 as a possible D gene (6 bases). V lost 4 bases to trimming and J lost 7 bases, with 14 bases between them. This CDR3 region has 14 residues. CDR1 is MNHEY and CDR2 is SMNVEV in the germline V gene (reference sequence). CDR3 region: CASSSIGRTNEQFF. The CDR3 nucleotides are TGTGCCAGCAGTTCGATCGGGAGAACGAATGAGCAGTTCTTC.

The V call is TRBV6-6, the J call TRBJ2-7; 7 bases align to TRBD1. There are 14 residues in the CDR3. The germline V gene has CDR1 MNHNY and CDR2 SVGAGI (reference sequence). Trimming at V came to 4 bases and at J to 2 bases, leaving 5 bases not matched to a gene. CDR3 coding DNA: TGTGCCAGCAGTTTCAAGACAGGGCCCTACGAGCAGTACTTC. This encodes CASSFKTGPYEQYF.

CDR3 in amino acids: CASSPTGTGGTDTQYF. DNA for the CDR3: TGTGCCAGCAGCCCGACCGGGACAGGGGGCACAGATACGCAGTATTTT. The gene calls are TRBV9 and TRBJ2-3, with 10 bases aligning to TRBD1. The V and J ends lost 4 bases and 1 base, in that order; junction bases with no gene match: 6. Germline values: CDR1 SGDLS, CDR2 YYNGEE. The CDR3 is 16 amino acids. Supplemented by reference TRBV9 and TRBJ2-3, the full variable domain reads DSGVTQTPKHLITATGQRVTLRCSPRSGDLSVYWYQQSLDQGLQFLIQYYNGEERAKGNILERFSAQQFPDLHSELNLSSLELGDSALYFCASSPTGTGGTDTQYFGPGTRLTVL.